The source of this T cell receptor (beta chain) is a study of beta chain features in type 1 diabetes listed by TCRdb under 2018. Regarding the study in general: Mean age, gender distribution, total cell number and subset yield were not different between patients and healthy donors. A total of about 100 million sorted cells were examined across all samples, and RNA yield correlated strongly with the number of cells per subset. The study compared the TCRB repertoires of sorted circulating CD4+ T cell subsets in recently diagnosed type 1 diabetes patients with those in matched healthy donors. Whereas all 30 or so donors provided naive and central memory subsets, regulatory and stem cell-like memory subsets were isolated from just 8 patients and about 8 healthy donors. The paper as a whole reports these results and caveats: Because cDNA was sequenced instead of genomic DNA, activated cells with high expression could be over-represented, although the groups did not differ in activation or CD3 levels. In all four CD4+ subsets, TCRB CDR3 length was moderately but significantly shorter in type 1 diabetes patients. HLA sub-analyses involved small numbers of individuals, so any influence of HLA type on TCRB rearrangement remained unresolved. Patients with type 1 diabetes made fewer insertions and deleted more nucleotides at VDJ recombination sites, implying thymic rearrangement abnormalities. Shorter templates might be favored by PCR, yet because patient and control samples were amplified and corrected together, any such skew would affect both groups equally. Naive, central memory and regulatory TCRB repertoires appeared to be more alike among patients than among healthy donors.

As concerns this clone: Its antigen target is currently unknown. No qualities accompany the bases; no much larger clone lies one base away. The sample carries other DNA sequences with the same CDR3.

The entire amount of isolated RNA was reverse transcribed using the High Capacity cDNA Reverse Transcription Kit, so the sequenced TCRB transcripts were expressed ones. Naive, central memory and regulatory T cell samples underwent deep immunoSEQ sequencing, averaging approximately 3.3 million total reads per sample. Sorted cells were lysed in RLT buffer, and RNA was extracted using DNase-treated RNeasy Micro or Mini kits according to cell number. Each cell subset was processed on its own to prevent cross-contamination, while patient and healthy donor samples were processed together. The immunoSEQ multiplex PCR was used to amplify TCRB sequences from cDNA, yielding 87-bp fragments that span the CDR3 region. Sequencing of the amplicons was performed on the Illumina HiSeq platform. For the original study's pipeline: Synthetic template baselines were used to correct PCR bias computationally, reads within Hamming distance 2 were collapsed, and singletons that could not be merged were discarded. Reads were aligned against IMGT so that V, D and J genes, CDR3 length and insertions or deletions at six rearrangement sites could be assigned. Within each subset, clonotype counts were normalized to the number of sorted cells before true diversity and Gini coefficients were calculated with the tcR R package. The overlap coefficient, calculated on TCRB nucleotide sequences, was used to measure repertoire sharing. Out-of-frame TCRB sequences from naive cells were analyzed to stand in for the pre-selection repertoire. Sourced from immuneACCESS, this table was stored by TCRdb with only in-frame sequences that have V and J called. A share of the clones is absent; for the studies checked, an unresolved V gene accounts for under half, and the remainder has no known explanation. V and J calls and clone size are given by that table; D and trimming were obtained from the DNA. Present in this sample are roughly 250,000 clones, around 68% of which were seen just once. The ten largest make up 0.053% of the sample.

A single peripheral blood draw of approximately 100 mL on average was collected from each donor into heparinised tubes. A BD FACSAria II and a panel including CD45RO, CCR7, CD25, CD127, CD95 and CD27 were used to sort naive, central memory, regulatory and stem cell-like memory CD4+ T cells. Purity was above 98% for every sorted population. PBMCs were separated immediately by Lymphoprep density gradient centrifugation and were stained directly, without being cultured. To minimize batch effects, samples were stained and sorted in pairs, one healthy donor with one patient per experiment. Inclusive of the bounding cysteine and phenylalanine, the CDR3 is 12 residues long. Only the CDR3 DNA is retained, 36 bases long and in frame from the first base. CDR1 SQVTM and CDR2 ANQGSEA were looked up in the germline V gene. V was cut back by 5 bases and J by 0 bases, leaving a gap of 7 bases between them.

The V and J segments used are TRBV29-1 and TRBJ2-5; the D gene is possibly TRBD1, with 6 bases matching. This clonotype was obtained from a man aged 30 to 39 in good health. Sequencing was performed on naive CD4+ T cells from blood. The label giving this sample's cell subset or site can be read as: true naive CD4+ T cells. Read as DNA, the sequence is TGCAGCGTTACAGGGTACCAAGAGACCCAGTACTTC. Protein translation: CSVTGYQETQYF.